One T cell receptor (beta chain) is described in this entry. Its antigen is unidentified. This entry comes from a study of cytomegalovirus exposure and HLA in healthy donors. The donors belonged to the roughly 130-subject validation cohort, separate from the approximately 700-subject first cohort. TCRdb's table, derived via immunoSEQ multiplex PCR, lists solely in-frame clones and lacks some. The repertoire holds roughly 50,000 clones, with about nine tenths as singletons. Germline CDR1 and CDR2: SGHRS and YFSETQ. CDR3 length: 15 residues. With V trimmed by 4 bases and J by 2 bases, 7 bases remained unmatched. Broader study findings: The CMV antigen specificity of a few CMV-associated chains was confirmed through in vitro analysis. According to a later analysis, TCR clusters from the first cohort tended to co-occur in the 120 or so validation repertoires.

The source of this sequence is a woman aged 18 to 35 in good health and CMV-seropositive. The material sequenced was PBMCs. The chain links TRBV5-1 to TRBJ1-1; 8 bases are shared with TRBD1. The CDR3 loop reads CASSPGQGFNTEAFF. CDR3 nucleotide sequence: TGCGCCAGCAGCCCCGGACAGGGATTTAACACTGAAGCTTTCTTT.